These 23 T cell receptor beta chains share one sample of origin, sequenced in a study of T cells after yellow fever vaccination. TCRdb re-called the 5' RACE reads through MiXCR, storing one row per CDR3 protein. The sample yields some 670,000 distinct CDR3 sequences, 12% seen once. Source: PBMCs, taken on the day of the yellow fever booster vaccination. The origin of the receptors is a man younger than 40 who received the YFV17D yellow fever vaccine.

The rearrangement joins TRBV7-2 to TRBJ2-7; TRBD1 might be the D (8 bases). The CDR3 is made up of 16 amino acids. Trimming took 5 bases from V and 2 from J, leaving 19 bases between them. CDR1 is SGHTA and CDR2 is FQGNSA in the germline V gene. For the CDR3, the DNA is TGTGCCAGCAGCCGGAGGGGGGGACAGGCGGCCTACGAGCAGTACTTC. Its translation: CASSRRGGQAAYEQYF.

In its sample, this clonotype was seen a few times. The chain is built from TRBV18 and TRBJ2-1, with D perhaps assigned TRBD1 or TRBD2 (5 bases each). Per germline, CDR1 KGHSH and CDR2 LQKENI. Trimming pared 3 bases from V and 10 bases from J, leaving 19 bases between. The CDR3 sequence is 15 residues long. The CDR3 here is CASSPYPSGAEEQFF. The CDR3 coding sequence is TGTGCCAGCTCACCTTACCCCTCCGGGGCGGAGGAGCAGTTCTTC.

V is TRBV20-1 and J is TRBJ2-1; 9 nucleotides match TRBD2. The J segment lost 7 bases and the V segment lost 5 bases, leaving 3 bases of the junction unmatched. Germline CDR1 DFQATT, CDR2 SNEGSKA (reference sequence). CDR3 length: 12 amino acids. CDR3 region: CSAASGINEQFF. The CDR3 region has the DNA TGCAGTGCTGCTAGCGGGATAAATGAGCAGTTCTTC.

The CDR3 nucleotides read TGCAGCGTTGAGACTAGCGGGACGTACAATGAGCAGTTCTTC. It yields the protein CSVETSGTYNEQFF. The rearrangement uses TRBV29-1 and TRBJ2-1; 11 bases fit TRBD2. After removal of 3 bases from V and 4 bases from J, the junction contained 2 bases not matched to a gene. This CDR3 has 14 amino acids. Germline V gives CDR1 SQVTM, CDR2 ANQGSEA.

The V call is TRBV7-3, the J call TRBJ1-1, with 10 bases fitting TRBD1. The CDR3 sequence is 15 residues long. V lost 2 bases to trimming and J lost 4 bases; unmatched junction nucleotides: 4. The V gene's germline CDR1 is SGHTA and CDR2 FQGTGA. CDR3 sequence: CASSLPRDRGTEAFF. CDR3 nucleotide sequence: TGTGCCAGCAGCTTACCGAGGGACAGGGGCACTGAAGCTTTCTTT. Full variable domain (outside the CDR3, taken from reference TRBV7-3 and TRBJ1-1): GAGVSQTPSNKVTEKGKYVELRCDPISGHTALYWYRQSLGQGPEFLIYFQGTGAADDSGLPNDRFFAVRPEGSVSTLKIQRTERGDSAVYLCASSLPRDRGTEAFFGQGTRLTVV.

The chain joins TRBV5-1 to TRBJ2-1; 9 nucleotides line up with TRBD1. Germline loops: CDR1 SGHRS, CDR2 YFSETQ. This CDR3 spans 13 amino acids. With 7 bases clipped from V and 6 bases from J, the junction kept 5 bases outside the gene matches. The CDR3 sequence is CASEDRGSNEQFF. The CDR3, as DNA: TGCGCCAGCGAGGACAGGGGTAGCAATGAGCAGTTCTTC.

CDR3 nucleotide sequence: TGTGCCAGCAGCCAAACAATCGGGGGTGGGGGCTCCTACGAGCAGTACTTC. This sequence encodes CASSQTIGGGGSYEQYF. The gene calls are TRBV3-1 and TRBJ2-7, with D tentatively TRBD2 (6 bases). Trimming pared 2 bases from V and 0 bases from J, leaving 17 bases between. The CDR3 is made up of 17 amino acids. Per the germline V gene, CDR1 is LGHDT and CDR2 is YNNKEL (reference sequence).

The chain employs TRBV6-1 and TRBJ1-1, with no clear D. Between the trimmed V and J ends, which lost 6 bases and 8 bases, there was a span of 16 bases. The CDR3 is 13 amino acids. Germline V CDR1 and CDR2: MNHNS, SASEGT. CDR3 residues: CASSVTALLEAFF. As DNA, the CDR3 is TGTGCCAGCAGCGTCACTGCGCTCTTGGAAGCTTTCTTT.

Remarks on this clonotype: A much larger clone differs by one base, so this may be a read error. The genes are TRBV7-9 and TRBJ2-3, with D perhaps TRBD2 (7 bases). In germline, CDR1 is SEHNR, CDR2 FQNEAQ (reference sequence). The length of the CDR3 is 12 residues. The CDR3 nucleotides read TGTGCCGGGGGGGGACAAACAGATCCGCAGTATTTT. Translating it yields CAGGGQTDPQYF.

The sample holds a few counts of this clonotype. The chain couples TRBV16 to TRBJ1-5; no firm D call. This CDR3 spans 14 amino acids. Germline V gene sequence: CDR1 KGHSY, CDR2 FQNENV. The V gene lost 1 base and the J gene lost 4 bases, with 8 bases spanning the gap. The CDR3 DNA reads TGTGCCAGCAGCCAATTTACAGAAAATCAGCCCCAGCATTTT. This sequence encodes CASSQFTENQPQHF.

The sample holds a few counts of this clonotype. V usage is TRBV10-2 and J usage is TRBJ1-1, with D unclear. The CDR3 runs to 13 residues. Trimming removed 3 bases from V and 3 bases from J, with 8 bases in between. Germline V gene lookup returns CDR1 WSHSY and CDR2 SAAADI. The CDR3 DNA reads as TGCGCCAGCAGTGAAGGCTCCTACACTGAAGCTTTCTTT. It specifies CASSEGSYTEAFF.

This clonotype was detected a few times. CDR3 nucleotide sequence: TGTGCCAGCAGCTTAGGGGGCTATGGCGCGCTCTCTAGCACAGATACGCAGTATTTT. This codes for CASSLGGYGALSSTDTQYF. J is TRBJ2-3 and V is TRBV11-2, with D perhaps TRBD1 (5 bases). Trimming left V 1 base short and J 0 bases short, with 20 bases between. The germline CDR1 and CDR2 sequences are SGHAT and FQNNGV. The CDR3 contains 19 residues. Variable domain in full (rest from reference TRBV11-2 and TRBJ2-3): EAGVAQSPRYKIIEKRQSVAFWCNPISGHATLYWYQQILGQGPKLLIQFQNNGVVDDSQLPKDRFSAERLKGVDSTLKIQPAKLEDSAVYLCASSLGGYGALSSTDTQYFGPGTRLTVL.

A few counts support this clonotype. V gene TRBV20-1 combines with J gene TRBJ2-5, with 7 bases matching TRBD2. CDR1 and CDR2 from the germline V gene are DFQATT and SNEGSKA (reference sequence). V trimming: 1 base; J trimming: 2 bases; junction bases outside the gene matches: 13. This CDR3 is built from 17 residues. CDR3 nucleotides: TGCAGTGCTAGAGGCTTTGGGCGGGAGCTGCCTCAAGAGACCCAGTACTTC. This encodes CSARGFGRELPQETQYF.

This clonotype was observed a few times. The chain uses TRBV12-3 or TRBV12-4 and TRBJ2-7; 8 bases line up with TRBD2. CDR3 length: 14 residues. After removal of 6 bases from V and 6 bases from J, the junction contained 10 bases not matched to a gene. CDR3 nucleotides: TGTGCCAGCAGGATAGCGGGAATTTCACCCGAGCAGTACTTC. It translates to CASRIAGISPEQYF.

The V call is TRBV20-1, the J call TRBJ2-7, with D unclear. The germline gives CDR1 DFQATT, CDR2 SNEGSKA (reference sequence). With 3 bases removed from V and 2 bases from J, the gap between germline ends came to 11 bases. The CDR3 runs to 13 residues. CDR3 bases: TGCAGTGCTAGCAGTAGGGCCACCTACGAGCAGTACTTC. The encoded protein is CSASSRATYEQYF.

The gene calls are TRBV7-8 and TRBJ2-7; no firm D call. Trimming stripped 4 bases from V and 4 bases from J, with 14 bases between. The CDR3 loop spans 14 amino acids. The V gene's germline CDR1 is SGHVS and CDR2 FQNEAQ. The DNA of the CDR3 is TGTGCCAGCAGCTCCACCAAGGGAAAATACGAGCAGTACTTC. Translated: CASSSTKGKYEQYF.

This clonotype appeared many times. J is TRBJ2-5 and V is TRBV5-1, with TRBD2 as a possible D gene (5 bases). The CDR3 length is 15 residues. Deletions cut 1 base from V and 5 bases from J, with 15 bases between. Germline CDR1 and CDR2: SGHRS and YFSETQ. This CDR3 is CASSLLATSGETQYF. CDR3 bases: TGCGCCAGCAGCTTGTTAGCCACATCGGGGGAGACCCAGTACTTC.

This CDR3 reads CASGGGTLFYEQYF. The CDR3 coding sequence is TGTGCCTCCGGAGGGGGTACATTATTTTACGAGCAGTACTTC. This chain uses TRBV6-1 with TRBJ2-7; D possibly uses TRBD1 or TRBD2 (6 bases each). The CDR3 loop spans 14 amino acids. Germline V gene data show CDR1 as MNHNS and CDR2 as SASEGT. V was cut by 11 bases and J by 4 bases, with 21 bases left in between.

The genes are TRBV7-2 and TRBJ2-2; TRBD2 is a possible D gene (6 bases). Germline V CDR1 and CDR2: SGHTA, FQGNSA. This CDR3 has 20 amino acids. V shed 2 bases and J shed 0 bases, with 22 bases lying between them. The CDR3 DNA is TGTGCCAGCAGCTTACGCCCTAGCGAAATCCCTCCCCCGAACACCGGGGAGCTGTTTTTT. It yields the protein CASSLRPSEIPPPNTGELFF. Looking up the rest from reference TRBV7-2 and TRBJ2-2 gives the full variable domain: GAGVSQSPSNKVTEKGKDVELRCDPISGHTALYWYRQSLGQGLEFLIYFQGNSAPDKSGLPSDRFSAERTGGSVSTLTIQRTQQEDSAVYLCASSLRPSEIPPPNTGELFFGEGSRLTVL.

The sample holds one count of this clonotype. V and J are TRBV11-2 and TRBJ2-3, with D tentatively TRBD2 (6 bases). Germline V gives CDR1 SGHAT, CDR2 FQNNGV. This CDR3 region has 14 residues. V lost 5 bases, J lost 2 bases, and 11 bases lay in between. The CDR3 region has the DNA TGTGCCAGCAGCCCATGGAGGGTCACAGATACGCAGTATTTT. Protein sequence: CASSPWRVTDTQYF.

This clonotype was seen a handful of times. The chain has TRBV28 and TRBJ2-7; 9 nucleotides match TRBD2. J was trimmed by 3 bases and V by 6 bases; bases with no gene match: 6. Germline loops: CDR1 MDHEN, CDR2 SYDVKM. The CDR3 runs to 14 residues. The CDR3 DNA reads TGTGCCAGCAGCTCCATTAGCGGGAGCTACGAGCAGTACTTC. This sequence encodes CASSSISGSYEQYF. Together with reference TRBV28 and TRBJ2-7, the CDR3 gives the full variable domain: DVKVTQSSRYLVKRTGEKVFLECVQDMDHENMFWYRQDPGLGLRLIYFSYDVKMKEKGDIPEGYSVSREKKERFSLILESASTNQTSMYLCASSSISGSYEQYFGPGTRLTVT.

This chain links TRBV28 with TRBJ2-3; the match to TRBD2 covers 10 bases. The V segment lost 5 bases and the J segment 11 bases; nucleotides outside the gene matches: 7. The CDR3 sequence is 13 residues long. The V gene's germline CDR1 is MDHEN and CDR2 SYDVKM. The CDR3 here is CASSLVASGRQYF. In nucleotides, the CDR3 is TGTGCCAGCAGTCTCGTGGCTAGCGGGAGGCAGTATTTT.

This clonotype was observed at least ten times. The chain links TRBV20-1 to TRBJ2-3; 8 nucleotides match TRBD2. Germline V CDR1 and CDR2: DFQATT, SNEGSKA (reference sequence). The CDR3 runs 11 residues. The V gene end was trimmed by 8 bases and the J gene end by 14 bases; junction bases not matched to a gene: 12. The CDR3 reads CSIPGLGLGYF. CDR3 nucleotide sequence: TGCAGTATACCGGGACTAGGTCTGGGGTATTTT.